The 13 T cell receptor beta chains presented below share a single source sample, sequenced in a study of T cell responses to AZD1222 COVID-19 vaccine. TCRdb's table, derived via immunoSEQ multiplex PCR, lists solely in-frame clones and lacks some. Of about 150,000 clones in the sample, 90% were seen once. Sequenced material: peripheral blood, taken on day 0 of AZD1222 vaccination. All receptors come from an adult in good health.

This chain connects TRBV2 to TRBJ2-2, with TRBD2 matching over 13 bases. V lost 6 bases to trimming and J lost 5 bases; unmatched junction nucleotides: 3. This CDR3 comprises 15 residues. Germline CDR1 and CDR2: SNHLY and FYNNEI. CDR3 nucleotides: TGTGCCAGCAGCCAACTAGCGGGGGGGACCGGGGAGCTGTTTTTT. This encodes CASSQLAGGTGELFF.

The chain combines TRBV19 with TRBJ2-1; D is unclear. Germline assignment: CDR1 LNHDA and CDR2 SQIVND (reference sequence). The CDR3 contains 13 residues. V lost 2 bases and J lost 9, with 11 bases in between. CDR3 residues: CASSIKKETEQFF. The CDR3 bases are TGTGCCAGTAGTATAAAGAAGGAAACTGAGCAGTTCTTC.

In this sample, this clone turned up a few times. The J gene is TRBJ2-7, the V gene TRBV3-1 (or the pseudogene TRBV3-2), with a weak D call TRBD2 (6 bases). V gave up 4 bases and J gave up 2 bases, with 18 bases separating them. The CDR3 runs to 16 residues. Germline assignment: CDR1 LGHDT and CDR2 YNNKEL (reference sequence). CDR3 amino acids: CASSPVPREATYEQYF. The CDR3 DNA is TGTGCCAGCAGCCCAGTCCCAAGGGAGGCAACCTACGAGCAGTACTTC.

V gene TRBV14 combines with J gene TRBJ1-1; the D is unclear. There are 13 residues in the CDR3. V was cut by 6 bases and J by 4 bases, with 12 bases left in between. Germline V CDR1 and CDR2: SGHDN, FVKESK. The CDR3, as DNA: TGTGCCAGCAGTCGCGATTCCCGCACTGAAGCTTTCTTT. It yields the protein CASSRDSRTEAFF.

This chain connects TRBV3-1 (or the pseudogene TRBV3-2) to TRBJ2-1; a possible D gene is TRBD2 (6 bases). Germline CDR1 reads LGHDT; CDR2 reads YNNKEL (reference sequence). This CDR3 is 16 amino acids long. Between the trimmed V and J ends, which lost 3 bases and 7 bases, there was a span of 19 bases. CDR3 DNA sequence: TGTGCCAGCAGCCACCCCAACAACGGGGGTAAAAATGAGCAGTTCTTC. Translation gives CASSHPNNGGKNEQFF.

The V call is TRBV18, the J call TRBJ1-1, with D perhaps TRBD1 (5 bases). Germline V gene lookup returns CDR1 KGHSH and CDR2 LQKENI. Trimming cost V 8 bases and J 4 bases, with 14 bases left between them. The CDR3 covers 13 residues. Here the CDR3 reads CASEQVGGTEAFF. DNA for the CDR3: TGTGCCAGCGAACAGGTGGGGGGCACTGAAGCTTTCTTT.

V gene TRBV2 combines with J gene TRBJ2-2; D is possibly TRBD1 or TRBD2 (5 bases each). Germline assignment: CDR1 SNHLY and CDR2 FYNNEI. The CDR3 is 15 residues long. Deletions cut 4 bases from V and 8 bases from J, with 17 bases between. CDR3 in DNA: TGTGCCAGCAGTGGGGACCCCACAATTACTGGGGAGCTGTTTTTT. This encodes CASSGDPTITGELFF. Using reference TRBV2 and TRBJ2-2 for the parts outside the CDR3, the full variable domain is EPEVTQTPSHQVTQMGQEVILRCVPISNHLYFYWYRQILGQKVEFLVSFYNNEISEKSEIFDDQFSVERPDGSNFTLKIRSTKLEDSAMYFCASSGDPTITGELFFGEGSRLTVL.

The chain links TRBV6-2 or TRBV6-3 to TRBJ1-1; D is uncertain. The V and J ends lost 4 bases and 2 bases respectively, with 14 bases between them. In germline, CDR1 is MNHEY, CDR2 SVGEGT. The CDR3 is made up of 15 amino acids. The CDR3 region has the DNA TGTGCCAGCAGTTTCGACGGCGACGGTAACACTGAAGCTTTCTTT. As protein: CASSFDGDGNTEAFF.

The chain carries TRBV2 and TRBJ1-4, with a possible D match to TRBD1 (5 bases). The germline CDR1 and CDR2 sequences are SNHLY and FYNNEI. This CDR3 region has 11 residues. V was trimmed by 5 bases and J by 15 bases, leaving 13 bases between them. In DNA form, the CDR3 reads TGTGCCAGCAGTTACACACAGGTGTTGTTTTTT. Protein sequence: CASSYTQVLFF.

The J gene is TRBJ1-5, the V gene TRBV4-3, with TRBD1 matching over 8 bases. The CDR3 is 16 amino acids. V was pared by 0 bases and J by 7 bases, with 8 bases of the junction left unmatched. CDR1 and CDR2 from the germline V gene are LGHNA and YSLEER. CDR3 residues: CASSQDPGQGTQPQHF. The CDR3 nucleotides read TGCGCCAGCAGCCAAGATCCCGGACAGGGAACACAGCCCCAGCATTTT.

CDR3 bases: TGTGCCAGCTCAAAATCCGTCCCGGCGAACACTGAAGCTTTCTTT. It codes for CASSKSVPANTEAFF. The chain links TRBV18 to TRBJ1-1, with unresolved D. Trimming shortened V by 5 bases and J by 1 base, and 14 bases separated the two germline ends. The CDR3 consists of 15 residues. Germline lookup yields CDR1 KGHSH and CDR2 LQKENI.

This sequence joins TRBV19 and TRBJ1-1, with no clear D. The CDR3 length is 14 residues. The V end lost 7 bases, the J end lost 1 base, and 13 bases lay between the germline ends. Germline V gives CDR1 LNHDA, CDR2 SQIVND (reference sequence). The CDR3 here is CASKGNPENTEAFF. CDR3 nucleotides: TGTGCCAGTAAGGGTAACCCAGAGAACACTGAAGCTTTCTTT. Full variable domain (rest looked up from reference TRBV19 and TRBJ1-1): DGGITQSPKYLFRKEGQNVTLSCEQNLNHDAMYWYRQDPGQGLRLIYYSQIVNDFQKGDIAEGYSVSREKKESFPLTVTSAQKNPTAFYLCASKGNPENTEAFFGQGTRLTVV.

The chain carries TRBV12-3 or TRBV12-4 and TRBJ2-2, with D unresolved. V lost 6 bases and J 1 base, leaving 6 bases between the germline ends. There are 13 residues in the CDR3. CDR3 sequence (DNA): TGTGCCAGCAGGCCAGGGAACACCGGGGAGCTGTTTTTT. Encoded protein: CASRPGNTGELFF.